This TCR beta chain was found in a study of vaccination and CD4 T cells after COVID-19 (dated by TCRdb to 2022 to 2024). Regarding the research as a whole: Convalescent patients had a positive SARS-CoV-2 result on nasal swab PCR, and of these patients, nine had mild disease and one had severe disease. Six males and four females were included in the convalescent cohort, with two Hispanic individuals, seven Caucasians, two Asians and one multiracial person represented. Post-COVID blood samples were collected from convalescent patients a median of approximately 100 days after diagnosis, with a range of about 30 to 161 days. For stimulating the cultures, overlapping spike peptide pools were used, derived from SARS-CoV-2 as well as from the common cold coronaviruses HCoV-NL63, HCoV-OC43 and HCoV-229E. The spike-specific CD4+ TCR repertoire was compared before and after mRNA vaccination in fewer than eleven COVID-19 convalescent patients and several infection-naive healthy vaccine recipients. Control cultures used a CEFX viral epitope pool as positive control, an HIV-1 Nef peptide pool as negative control, or no peptide. The time from the second vaccine dose to post-vaccine blood sampling had a median of roughly 72 days and ranged from about 12 to 241 days. Participants received two doses of either the Pfizer-BioNTech BNT162b2 vaccine (n=8) or the Moderna mRNA-1273 vaccine (n=2).

The germline V gene yields MDHEN for CDR1 and SYDVKM for CDR2. The CDR3 covers 15 residues, taking in both the cysteine and the phenylalanine. The retained sequence is limited to the CDR3, 45 bases, with the frame set at the first base. V and J are trimmed by 5 bases and 3 bases, and the gene matches miss 6 bases of the junction. The study at large found these results: The median number of SARS-CoV-2-reactive clonotypes rose from 21 after infection to roughly 38 after vaccination, but the change was not significant. Among convalescent patients, a median roughly 90% of the SARS-CoV-2-reactive clones seen after vaccination appeared only after vaccination, which suggests priming specific to the vaccine. The study included relatively few convalescent patients and did not analyze early timepoints after natural infection. Of the vaccine-specific clones in convalescent patients, 304 of 307, or nearly all, reacted only to SARS-CoV-2 spike and did not cross-react with common cold coronaviruses.

As for this clonotype: The antigen it binds to is not known. It has no much larger one-base neighbor in the sample; base qualities were not kept.

The treatment or condition label of this sample denotes: approximately nine-day PBMC culture with coronavirus spike peptide pools or control peptides (ViraFEST assay). To expand antigen-specific T cells with peptide pools and then pick out the expanded clonotypes through TCR sequencing, the study relied on the ViraFEST assay. The convalescent patients' positive SARS-CoV-2 PCR tests fell between March and December 2020, which was before the Alpha, Beta and Delta variants emerged in the United States. Each well held 2.2 million or so PBMCs cultured with 9 to 10 ug/ml peptide pools in IMDM containing approximately 5% human AB serum and around 9 IU/ml IL-2. Half of the culture medium was replaced with fresh IL-2-containing medium on days 3 and 7. After approximately 10 days of culture, CD4+ T cells were isolated by negative selection using the EasySep CD4+ T cell isolation kit. PBMCs were separated from whole blood using Ficoll-Paque Plus gradient centrifugation and then either used fresh or cryopreserved at -140C. Each culture condition was generally run in triplicate wells.

The library was made by PCR. At the Johns Hopkins FTIC core, DNA from the cultured CD4+ T cells underwent TCR sequencing with the Oncomine TCR Beta short-read assay. The QIAamp micro DNA kit was used to extract genomic DNA from the cultured CD4+ T cells. Oncomine TCR Beta libraries from cultured CD4+ T cells were pooled using unique dual indexes and sequenced on an Illumina iSeq 100. As for the original processing: Non-productive sequences were filtered out, and CDR3s that did not start with C, did not end with F or W, or were shorter than 7 amino acids were discarded. The MANAFEST web application identified antigen-specific clonotypes by comparing peptide-stimulated wells against reference wells and other culture wells. For a clone to be called positive, the clone needed an FDR below 0.05, an odds ratio above 5, and a productive frequency above 0.1% in at least two of three replicate wells. Clonotypes that were significantly expanded in both SARS-CoV-2 spike wells and at least one common cold coronavirus spike condition were defined as cross-reactive. Using R version 3.6.1, CDR3 homology was evaluated through Levenshtein distances (stringdist) along with unrooted phylogenetic trees (ape). The public reads were reprocessed in TCRdb via fastp at Q25 and MiXCR, keeping in-frame beta chains. Rows matching on CDR3 protein sequence are summarized as one entry with the most common DNA and genes. Here the V and J calls rest on TCRdb's processing, not on the authors' analysis. This sample gives 7,500 to 10,000 distinct CDR3 sequences in total; 50% to 75% of them show up just once. Roughly 12% of the sample goes to the ten largest clones.

The specimen was cultured CD4+ T cells from blood, collected after SARS-CoV-2 vaccination. The receptor chain draws on TRBV28 and TRBJ2-2; the junction holds 7 bases that match TRBD1. The clonotype comes from a human donor with COVID-19. The DNA sequence follows: TGTGCCAGCAGTAAGCAGGGACAGCACACCGGGGAGCTGTTTTTT. It is translated as CASSKQGQHTGELFF.